This is a list of T cell receptor beta chains from one sample in a study of response to subunit inactivated influenza vaccine. In TCRdb, the RT-PCR reads were re-called with MiXCR into one record per CDR3 protein. The sample lists about 190,000 distinct CDR3 sequences, around 14% seen once, with about 28% in the top ten. The sample was CD8+ T cells sorted from PBMCs, taken 5 days after vaccination. The receptors come from a man aged 50-59 years who received an inactivated influenza vaccine. CDR3s include the opening cysteine and the closing phenylalanine or tryptophan. The order of the fields is J gene, clone size, D gene, V gene, CDR3 DNA, CDR3 protein. A D gene is named only where the DNA matches it firmly. Only part of the rows carry a size: once, few, many, or a class if the clone is expanded.

TRBJ1-4,.,.,TRBV29-1,TGCAGCGTTGAAGCACCAACCGACAGTGCAACTAATGAAAAACTGTTTTTT,CSVEAPTDSATNEKLFF
TRBJ2-5,.,.,TRBV9,TGTGCCAGCAGCCCCGGGGGACCACAAGAGACCCAGTACTTC,CASSPGGPQETQYF
TRBJ2-2,few,.,TRBV6-2/TRBV6-3,TGTGCCAGCAGTTACGGGGCGGAGCTGTTTTTT,CASSYGAELFF
TRBJ2-7,.,.,TRBV3-1,TGTGCCAGCAGCCAAGTGTTCGCGCAGGGGTACGAGCAGTACTTC,CASSQVFAQGYEQYF
TRBJ2-7,few,.,TRBV2,TGTGCCAGCTTAAAACTTCACTACGAGCAGTACTTC,CASLKLHYEQYF
TRBJ2-7,.,TRBD2,TRBV10-2,TGCGCCAGCAGTCCGATGGGGGGGTACGAGCAGTACTTC,CASSPMGGYEQYF
TRBJ2-2,.,TRBD2,TRBV7-2,TGTGCCAGCAGCTCAACGCCCGGGACTATGAACACCGGGGAGCTGTTTTTT,CASSSTPGTMNTGELFF
TRBJ2-2,few,.,TRBV14,TGTGCCAGCAGCCAAGAAGCAAGGGACCACACCGGGGAGCTGTTTTTT,CASSQEARDHTGELFF
TRBJ2-1,few,TRBD2,TRBV9,TGTGCCAGCAGCCTCCCCGGACTAGATAACAATGAGCAGTTCTTC,CASSLPGLDNNEQFF
TRBJ2-5,few,TRBD2,TRBV6-1,TGTGCCAGCAGCCCAACCGGGGGGGAACGGGAGACCCAGTACTTC,CASSPTGGERETQYF
TRBJ1-2,.,TRBD1,TRBV30,TGTGCCTGGAGCGAAATTGGGACAGGGGTATATGGCTACACCTTC,CAWSEIGTGVYGYTF
TRBJ2-2,many,.,TRBV6-2/TRBV6-3,TGTGCCAGCAGTTACGGGGGTCCAACGAACACCGGGGAGCTGTTTTTT,CASSYGGPTNTGELFF
TRBJ1-2,once,TRBD1,TRBV13,TGTGCCAGCACCCAACAGGGGCTATATGGCTACACCTTC,CASTQQGLYGYTF
TRBJ2-1,.,TRBD2,TRBV7-7,TGTGCCAGCAGCCCCAGCGGGAGTGGCGATGAGCAGTTCTTC,CASSPSGSGDEQFF
TRBJ2-5,.,.,TRBV21-1,TGTGCCAGCAGCAAGGGGACGGTCCAAGAGACCCAGTACTTC,CASSKGTVQETQYF
TRBJ2-2,few,.,TRBV13,TGTGCCAGCAGCTTTTACACCGGGGAGCTGTTTTTT,CASSFYTGELFF
TRBJ2-2,.,.,TRBV6-5,TGTGCCAGCAGTTATTCTGGGGGGTACGAGGAGCTGTTTTTT,CASSYSGGYEELFF
TRBJ2-3,few,TRBD1,TRBV7-8,TGTGCCAGCAGCTTCGACAGGGGGCGCCCAGATACGCAGTATTTT,CASSFDRGRPDTQYF
TRBJ2-7,few,.,TRBV27,TGTGCCAGCAGTTTAAGTCGGGGTTTACCCTACGAGCAGTACTTC,CASSLSRGLPYEQYF
TRBJ2-7,few,.,TRBV27,TGTGCCAGCAGTTTATCGGCCAAGGAGATTCTCTACGAGCAGTACTTC,CASSLSAKEILYEQYF
TRBJ2-3,few,.,TRBV13,TGTGCCAGCAGTCGCCCGGTCGAGGATACGCAGTATTTT,CASSRPVEDTQYF
TRBJ2-7,.,.,TRBV7-9,TGTGCCAGCAGCTTAGAATGGGATGAGCAGTACTTC,CASSLEWDEQYF
TRBJ2-2,few,TRBD2,TRBV9,TGTGCCAGCAGCTTACGCTTACTAGCGGGAGGGCCAGACGGGGAGCTGTTTTTT,CASSLRLLAGGPDGELFF
TRBJ2-1,.,.,TRBV9,TGTGCCAGCAGCCCGCGCTTTCGCGGGAACAATGAGCAGTTCTTC,CASSPRFRGNNEQFF